The 15 T cell receptor beta chains below all came from one sample that was sequenced in a study of blood T cells in healthy people across ages. For the second PCR, which ran for roughly 6 to 12 cycles, a sample-barcoded 5' primer and a J-beta primer mix were used. MiXCR, run by TCRdb on the 5' RACE reads, gives a single entry per CDR3 protein. The sample shows about 690,000 distinct CDR3 sequences, 40% to 45% of them seen only once. Sequencing was done on a sample of blood. The receptors here all came from a man older than 75 in good health.

The gene calls are TRBV10-3 and TRBJ1-3, with D possibly matching TRBD1 (5 bases). The V end was cut by 10 bases, the J end by 7 bases, with 14 bases between. Germline-derived CDR1 and CDR2 are ENHRY and SYGVKD. The CDR3 loop spans 12 amino acids. In nucleotides, the CDR3 is TGTGCCACAGGGCATTCGGGGAACACCATATATTTT. Amino acids: CATGHSGNTIYF.

This clonotype appeared a few times. The chain joins TRBV6-1 to TRBJ2-7, with D possibly TRBD1 on 5 matching bases. CDR3 length: 18 amino acids. Germline CDR1 is MNHNS and CDR2 is SASEGT. With 2 bases removed from V and 0 bases from J, the gap between germline ends came to 20 bases. CDR3 DNA: TGTGCCAGCAGTGAAAAAAAGGTGGGCAGGGCCTTCTCCTACGAGCAGTACTTC. It yields the protein CASSEKKVGRAFSYEQYF.

The chain couples TRBV6-5 to TRBJ2-1; 8 positions agree with TRBD1. From germline, CDR1 is MNHEY and CDR2 SVGAGI. This CDR3 is built from 16 residues. With 4 bases clipped from V and 1 base from J, the junction kept 6 bases outside the gene matches. CDR3 nucleotide sequence: TGTGCCAGCAGTTCCAGGACAGGGCCTTCCTACAATGAGCAGTTCTTC. Translating it yields CASSSRTGPSYNEQFF.

This clonotype occurred a few times. The chain joins TRBV5-1 to TRBJ2-2; TRBD2 agrees at 14 bases. The germline V gene has CDR1 SGHRS and CDR2 YFSETQ. The J segment lost 3 bases and the V segment lost 4 bases, leaving 2 bases of the junction unmatched. This CDR3 is built from 16 residues. CDR3 sequence (DNA): TGCGCCAGCAGCACGGGACTAGCGGGAGACACCGGGGAGCTGTTTTTT. It yields the protein CASSTGLAGDTGELFF.

The rearrangement links TRBV7-9 to TRBJ1-4; 8 bases line up with TRBD1. From germline, CDR1 is SEHNR and CDR2 FQNEAQ (reference sequence). This CDR3 has 15 residues. The junction had 10 bases not matched to a gene; V was cut back by 5 bases and J by 8 bases. The CDR3 region is CASSRRQGTGEKLFF. The CDR3 bases are TGTGCCAGCAGCAGACGACAGGGGACTGGGGAAAAACTGTTTTTT.

The table lists this clonotype with many counts. The gene calls are TRBV7-2 and TRBJ2-7; 7 positions agree with TRBD2. The length of the CDR3 is 15 residues. Germline CDR1 reads SGHTA; CDR2 reads FQGNSA. V gave up 4 bases and J gave up 3 bases; unmatched junction bases: 9. As DNA, the CDR3 is TGTGCCAGCAGCTCAACGGGAGGATCCGTCTACGAGCAGTACTTC. Translating gives CASSSTGGSVYEQYF.

This clonotype has only one observation. No DNA is shown, since the ends of the CDR3 on it are uncertain; the CDR3 is the one TCRdb lists. The chain couples TRBV20-1 to TRBJ2-1; the table gives TRBD1 as D, unverified against the DNA. From germline, CDR1 is DFQATT and CDR2 SNEGSKA (reference sequence). The CDR3 is 12 residues long, counting both termini. CDR3 sequence: CSARVGQGAGFF.

The genes are TRBV27 and TRBJ2-7, with D perhaps TRBD1 (5 bases). The tail of the sequence fits TRBJ2-5 better, so the J call may be wrong. Germline V gene lookup returns CDR1 MNHEY and CDR2 SMNVEV (reference sequence). This CDR3 has 14 amino acids. The CDR3: CASRGAVGLETQYF. The CDR3 nucleotides are TGTGCCAGCAGGGGTGCTGTGGGGCTGGAGACCCAGTACTTC.

This chain joins TRBV4-3 and TRBJ1-1; D not certain. In germline, CDR1 is LGHNA, CDR2 YSLEER. V lost 5 bases to trimming and J lost 5 bases, with 15 bases between them. The CDR3 is made up of 14 amino acids. This chain's CDR3 is CASSLKGWDTEAFF. CDR3 sequence (DNA): TGCGCCAGCAGCTTAAAGGGATGGGATACTGAAGCTTTCTTT.

The genes are TRBV20-1 and TRBJ2-3; 7 positions agree with TRBD1. Germline lookup yields CDR1 DFQATT and CDR2 SNEGSKA (reference sequence). The CDR3 sequence is 14 residues long. The trim removed 4 bases at V and 0 bases at J, leaving 4 bases unmatched. This CDR3 reads CSATKTGSTDTQYF. The CDR3 region has the DNA TGCAGTGCTACTAAGACAGGGAGCACAGATACGCAGTATTTT.

CDR3 loop: CASSYRDFTSGTDTQYF. The CDR3 nucleotides read TGTGCCAGCAGTTACAGGGATTTCACTAGCGGGACAGATACGCAGTATTTT. The chain employs TRBV6-2 or TRBV6-3 and TRBJ2-3, with TRBD2 matching 9 bases. V dropped 2 bases and J dropped 3; count of bases not matched to a gene: 9. Looked up from germline, CDR1 is MNHEY and CDR2 is SVGEGT. The CDR3 runs 17 residues.

J is TRBJ2-3 and V is TRBV9; D unclear. The ends were cut back, 0 bases at V and 6 bases at J, with 17 bases in the middle. Germline V CDR1 and CDR2: SGDLS, YYNGEE. The CDR3 has 16 residues. The CDR3 DNA sequence: TGTGCCAGCAGCGTAGGGGCAGCTCAAAAAGCGGATACGCAGTATTTT. It translates to CASSVGAAQKADTQYF.

This clonotype has only one observation. The CDR3 DNA is TGTGCCAGCAGCTTAGTTCCTGGGGCAGGGGGCGCGGGGGAGCAGTACTTC. Amino acids: CASSLVPGAGGAGEQYF. This chain links TRBV7-6 with TRBJ2-5, with a possible D match to TRBD1 (8 bases). V lost 1 base to trimming and J lost 11 bases, with 26 bases between them. Germline CDR1 SGHVS, CDR2 FNYEAQ. The CDR3 sequence is 17 residues long.

This rearrangement joins TRBV5-1 to TRBJ2-5; D is undetermined. With the DNA end fitting TRBJ2-7 better, the J assignment may be wrong. The CDR3 extends over 13 amino acids. Germline loops: CDR1 SGHRS, CDR2 YFSETQ. As DNA, the CDR3 is TGCGCCAGCAGCGTATATCAGTTCTACGAGCAGTACTTC. It translates to CASSVYQFYEQYF.

Only a few counts were recorded for this clonotype. The rearrangement uses TRBV6-6 and TRBJ2-2, with no clear D. This CDR3 region has 13 residues. V dropped 8 bases and J dropped 3 bases, with 10 bases sitting between them. Germline V gene lookup returns CDR1 MNHNY and CDR2 SVGAGI (reference sequence). This CDR3 is CASSRLDTGELFF. The CDR3 DNA follows: TGTGCCAGCTCAAGGTTGGACACCGGGGAGCTGTTTTTT.